These 10 T cell receptor beta chains came from one sample sequenced in a study of vaccination effects on CD4 cells after COVID-19. Antigen-specific CD4+ T cells were expanded (with viral peptide pools) by the ViraFEST assay ahead of sequencing. Cultured cells yielded isolated CD4+ T cells after more than nine days. Absence of prior SARS-CoV-2 infection characterized the vaccine recipients, who showed negative nucleocapsid antibodies. Sequenced by immunoSEQ multiplex PCR; TCRdb stores in-frame clones only, minus some. The sample has about 52,000 clones; 79% are singletons. Their antigen targets remain unknown. Material: CD4+ T cells from PBMCs cultured with HCoV-OC43 spike peptides, obtained before COVID-19 vaccination. The subset is: HCoV-OC43 spike overlapping peptide pool stimulation. The receptors here all came from a human donor who received a COVID-19 vaccine.

The chain uses TRBV5-4 and TRBJ2-1; 9 positions agree with TRBD1. Trimming took 4 bases from V and 3 from J; bases not matched to a gene: 8. Germline loops: CDR1 SGHNT, CDR2 YYREEE (reference sequence). CDR3 size: 16 residues. The CDR3 nucleotides read TGTGCCAGCAGCCCGGGGGGACAGGGTGGCTACAATGAGCAGTTCTTC. It specifies CASSPGGQGGYNEQFF. The full variable domain, in which reference TRBV5-4 and TRBJ2-1 provide the parts outside the CDR3, is ETGVTQSPTHLIKTRGQQVTLRCSSQSGHNTVSWYQQALGQGPQFIFQYYREEENGRGNFPPRFSGLQFPNYSSELNVNALELDDSALYLCASSPGGQGGYNEQFFGPGTRLTVL.

The CDR3 region has the DNA TGTGCCAGCAGCTTGGAAGGACAGAGAGGCTACACCTTC. This gives the protein CASSLEGQRGYTF. The rearrangement links TRBV5-4 to TRBJ1-2; possible D gene TRBD1, 6 bases. This CDR3 comprises 13 residues. Trimming took off 0 bases at V and 8 bases at J, with 11 bases between the two ends. Germline CDR1 SGHNT, CDR2 YYREEE (reference sequence).

This clone occurred a few times. Here the CDR3 reads CASSGLNSPLHF. CDR3 coding DNA: TGTGCCAGTAGCGGCCTTAATTCACCCCTCCACTTT. The rearrangement joins TRBV19 to TRBJ1-6; no definite D call. CDR3 length: 12 amino acids. Germline-derived CDR1 and CDR2 are LNHDA and SQIVND (reference sequence). V gave up 6 bases and J gave up 6 bases, with 6 bases separating them.

V usage is TRBV19 and J usage is TRBJ1-2, with TRBD1 as a possible D gene (5 bases). V dropped 2 bases and J dropped 0 bases, with 19 bases sitting between them. There are 18 residues in the CDR3. Looked up from germline, CDR1 is LNHDA and CDR2 is SQIVND (reference sequence). The CDR3 region is CASSISGVSHPANYGYTF. In DNA, the CDR3 is TGTGCCAGTAGTATATCGGGGGTGTCTCACCCAGCTAACTATGGCTACACCTTC.

The genes are TRBV30 and TRBJ1-5, with 7 bases aligning to TRBD1. The germline V gene has CDR1 GTSNPN and CDR2 SVGIG (reference sequence). V lost 3 bases and J lost 4; bases outside the gene matches: 3. The length of the CDR3 is 13 residues. The CDR3 region has the DNA TGTGCCTGGAGCAAACAGGGGAATCAGCCCCAGCATTTT. This codes for CAWSKQGNQPQHF.

The J gene is TRBJ2-1, the V gene TRBV5-8; D unresolved. The CDR3 covers 15 residues. Deletions cut 0 bases from V and 0 bases from J, with 7 bases between. CDR1 and CDR2 from the germline V gene are SGHTS and YDEGEE. CDR3 nucleotide sequence: TGTGCCAGCAGCTTGGGGTTAAGCTCCTACAATGAGCAGTTCTTC. It translates to CASSLGLSSYNEQFF.

V and J are TRBV28 and TRBJ1-2, with 9 bases lining up with TRBD1. This CDR3 contains 14 residues. The germline CDR1 and CDR2 sequences are MDHEN and SYDVKM. With 7 bases clipped from V and 4 bases from J, the junction kept 7 bases outside the gene matches. CDR3 residues: CASINRDRVYGYTF. CDR3 DNA: TGTGCCAGCATCAACCGGGACAGGGTCTATGGCTACACCTTC.

The rearrangement uses TRBV11-2 and TRBJ2-1; D unclear. Germline CDR1 is SGHAT and CDR2 is FQNNGV. CDR3 length: 13 residues. Trimming stripped 8 bases from V and 5 bases from J, with 13 bases between. CDR3 nucleotide sequence: TGTGCCAGCCACCAATCGGGTCACAATGAGCAGTTCTTC. This translates into CASHQSGHNEQFF. Filled out from reference TRBV11-2 and TRBJ2-1, the complete variable domain reads EAGVAQSPRYKIIEKRQSVAFWCNPISGHATLYWYQQILGQGPKLLIQFQNNGVVDDSQLPKDRFSAERLKGVDSTLKIQPAKLEDSAVYLCASHQSGHNEQFFGPGTRLTVL.

The chain couples TRBV2 to TRBJ1-5; D gene unclear. Trimming cost V 7 bases and J 4 bases, with 11 bases left between them. The CDR3 is made up of 13 amino acids. Germline CDR1 and CDR2: SNHLY and FYNNEI. CDR3 DNA sequence: TGTGCCAGCACGAAGGACCTAAATCAGCCCCAGCATTTT. The encoded protein is CASTKDLNQPQHF.

This chain joins TRBV7-2 and TRBJ2-1; TRBD2 agrees at 11 bases. V shed 3 bases, J shed 9 bases, and the junction held 10 bases outside the gene matches. The CDR3 sequence is 16 residues long. Germline values: CDR1 SGHTA, CDR2 FQGNSA. Here the CDR3 reads CASSLDSSGGAVEQFF. CDR3 DNA: TGTGCCAGCAGCTTGGACAGTAGCGGGGGGGCTGTTGAGCAGTTCTTC.